The entry that follows covers one T cell receptor beta chain sequence. In the authors' methods: Reference gene primer amplification gave nucleated cell count estimates. Clones were sequenced by immunoSEQ multiplex PCR, and TCRdb holds only the in-frame ones, with some missing. That table supplies the V and J calls and clone size; D and trimming were determined from the DNA. The repertoire holds approximately 190,000 clones, with 65% to 85% as singletons. These data come from a study of blood T cell repertoires in COVID-19. Study in general: Samples taken during acute and convalescent COVID-19 were collected in the United States, Italy and Spain. T cells, B-cell-depleted T cells, or PBMCs provided the cDNA or gDNA that served as material.

CDR1 and CDR2 (germline): SGHTA, FQGNSA. The ends were cut back, 5 bases at V and 6 bases at J, with 25 bases in the middle. The CDR3 sequence is 17 residues long. J is TRBJ1-2 and V is TRBV7-2; a weak D match, TRBD1 (5 bases). The clonotype comes from a woman between 25 and 40 years old with acute or convalescent COVID-19. The sample was peripheral blood. In nucleotides, the CDR3 is TGTGCCAGCAGCCCTAGCGCCGGGACGCGGCATATCGATGGCTACACCTTC. It codes for CASSPSAGTRHIDGYTF.